These 25 T cell receptor beta chains were sequenced from one sample in a study of lymphopenia after photon versus proton radiotherapy. Libraries were prepared by immunoSEQ multiplex PCR; TCRdb keeps only in-frame clonotypes and omits some of them. The sample has about 7,300 clones; 85% to 95% are singletons. The sample in question was peripheral blood, obtained from a patient treated with photon-based radiotherapy. Receptors originate from a woman aged 45-59 years with cholangiocarcinoma.

The V gene is TRBV4-3, the J gene TRBJ2-1, with 9 bases lining up with TRBD1. V lost 0 bases, J lost 9 bases, and 12 bases stayed unmatched. CDR1 LGHNA and CDR2 YSLEER come from the germline V gene. The CDR3 is 17 residues long. CDR3 nucleotide sequence: TGCGCCAGCAGCCAAGACCCCGGGACAGGGTTAAGGGGTGAGCAGTTCTTC. It is translated as CASSQDPGTGLRGEQFF.

The chain employs TRBV4-3 and TRBJ1-6, with D possibly matching TRBD1 (6 bases). CDR1 is LGHNA, CDR2 YSLEER, per germline. V dropped 4 bases and J dropped 0 bases, with 22 bases sitting between them. This CDR3 has 20 residues. The CDR3 protein is CASSLHWGQTRSSYNSPLHF. The CDR3 DNA follows: TGCGCCAGCAGCCTTCACTGGGGGCAGACGCGTAGCTCCTATAATTCACCCCTCCACTTT.

CDR3 amino acids: CASSLSQRGTGINTEAFF. The DNA for the CDR3 is TGTGCCAGCAGCTTAAGCCAGAGGGGGACAGGGATTAACACTGAAGCTTTCTTT. The chain is built from TRBV5-5 and TRBJ1-1, with TRBD1 identical over 9 bases. V dropped 2 bases and J dropped 2; count of bases not matched to a gene: 13. Germline V gene sequence: CDR1 SGHKS, CDR2 YYEKEE (reference sequence). This CDR3 is 18 amino acids long.

J is TRBJ1-3 and V is TRBV6-1; 7 bases align to TRBD1. Germline V CDR1 and CDR2: MNHNS, SASEGT. Unmatched junction bases numbered 11, after V lost 3 bases and J lost 6 bases. The CDR3 totals 16 residues. CDR3 nucleotides: TGTGCCAGCAGTGACAGACAGGGAATAGCGGTAAACACCATATATTTT. This sequence encodes CASSDRQGIAVNTIYF.

This clone was detected only once. This chain connects TRBV7-9 to TRBJ1-2; no clear D. The CDR3 extends over 14 amino acids. From germline, CDR1 is SEHNR and CDR2 FQNEAQ (reference sequence). V lost 5 bases to trimming and J lost 2 bases, with 12 bases between them. CDR3 loop: CASSPRSQNYGYTF. As DNA, the CDR3 is TGTGCCAGCAGCCCTCGTTCTCAAAACTATGGCTACACCTTC.

This chain uses TRBV5-8 with TRBJ2-1; D is ambiguous. Trimming took 4 bases from V and 10 from J, leaving 30 bases between them. CDR1 is SGHTS and CDR2 is YDEGEE in the germline V gene. CDR3 length equals 18 residues. The chain's CDR3 is CASSNLFGRARVGSEQFF. In DNA, the CDR3 is TGTGCCAGCAGCAACCTGTTCGGACGGGCTAGAGTGGGTTCAGAGCAGTTCTTC.

The chain uses TRBV18 and TRBJ1-2; 7 bases map to TRBD1. With 3 bases clipped from V and 4 bases from J, the junction kept 14 bases outside the gene matches. Germline V gene sequence: CDR1 KGHSH, CDR2 LQKENI. CDR3 length equals 17 residues. CDR3 sequence (DNA): TGTGCCAGCTCACCCACTAAAGGGGGCGGATTTGCCTATGGCTACACCTTC. Translated, it gives CASSPTKGGGFAYGYTF.

The chain uses TRBV5-1 and TRBJ1-2; D uncertain. CDR1 and CDR2 (germline): SGHRS, YFSETQ. The CDR3 covers 13 residues. V lost 4 bases, J lost 7 bases, and 14 bases lay in between. The CDR3 nucleotides are TGCGCCAGCAGCCCAAAAAAGGGAGGTGGCTACACCTTC. Amino acids: CASSPKKGGGYTF. The full variable domain, in which reference TRBV5-1 and TRBJ1-2 provide the parts outside the CDR3, is KAGVTQTPRYLIKTRGQQVTLSCSPISGHRSVSWYQQTPGQGLQFLFEYFSETQRNKGNFPGRFSGRQFSNSRSEMNVSTLELGDSALYLCASSPKKGGGYTFGSGTRLTVV.

The rearrangement links TRBV5-1 to TRBJ2-1, with D maybe TRBD1 (5 bases). V was trimmed by 0 bases and J by 7 bases, leaving 14 bases between them. CDR1 and CDR2 from the germline V gene are SGHRS and YFSETQ. The length of the CDR3 is 15 residues. The CDR3 loop reads CASSLGTMLFNEQFF. The CDR3 coding sequence is TGCGCCAGCAGCTTGGGGACAATGTTGTTTAATGAGCAGTTCTTC.

This chain's CDR3 is CASRSRGQGYYGYTF. The CDR3 DNA is TGTGCCAGCAGGTCTCGGGGACAGGGCTACTATGGCTACACCTTC. V gene TRBV5-6 combines with J gene TRBJ1-2; TRBD1 agrees at 9 bases. CDR3 length: 15 amino acids. The V and J ends lost 5 bases and 3 bases, in that order; junction bases with no gene match: 8. In germline, CDR1 is SGHDT, CDR2 YYEEEE.

J is TRBJ2-1 and V is TRBV6-1, with 7 bases that match TRBD1. The CDR3 totals 17 residues. The V segment lost 0 bases and the J segment 4 bases; nucleotides outside the gene matches: 9. Germline CDR1 reads MNHNS; CDR2 reads SASEGT. CDR3: CASSEAGLRDRYNEQFF. The CDR3 region has the DNA TGTGCCAGCAGTGAAGCCGGTCTCCGGGACAGATACAATGAGCAGTTCTTC.

The V and J genes are TRBV15 and TRBJ2-6; no clear D. Between the trimmed V and J ends, which lost 5 bases and 3 bases, there was a span of 14 bases. The CDR3 is 16 residues long. CDR1 and CDR2 from the germline V gene are LNHNV and YYDKDF (reference sequence). CDR3 region: CATSQNPRLGANVLTF. The CDR3 bases are TGTGCCACCAGCCAGAATCCCAGGCTTGGGGCCAACGTCCTGACTTTC.

V gene TRBV5-6 combines with J gene TRBJ1-2; D uncertain. V shed 1 base and J shed 3 bases, with 13 bases lying between them. CDR1 is SGHDT, CDR2 YYEEEE, per germline. This CDR3 comprises 15 residues. CDR3 bases: TGTGCCAGCAGCTTGATTCGGGCGGGATACTATGGCTACACCTTC. It translates to CASSLIRAGYYGYTF.

The CDR3 DNA reads as TGTGCCAGCAGTCAAAGGACGGGAAGCTCTGGAAACACCATATATTTT. As protein: CASSQRTGSSGNTIYF. V usage is TRBV2 and J usage is TRBJ1-3; D gene unclear. Germline loops: CDR1 SNHLY, CDR2 FYNNEI. Between the trimmed V and J ends, which lost 5 bases and 0 bases, there was a span of 14 bases. The CDR3 spans 16 residues.

This clone was detected once. The chain combines TRBV19 with TRBJ1-2; TRBD1 matches at 8 bases. This CDR3 has 12 amino acids. Germline trimming cut 5 bases from V and 4 bases from J; bases unmatched to any gene: 0. Germline lookup yields CDR1 LNHDA and CDR2 SQIVND (reference sequence). The CDR3 protein is CASSGQGYGYTF. The CDR3 DNA sequence: TGTGCCAGTAGTGGACAGGGCTATGGCTACACCTTC.

This chain uses TRBV11-2 with TRBJ1-2; D not resolved. Trimming left V 5 bases short and J 8 bases short, with 12 bases between. The CDR3 extends over 12 amino acids. Germline V CDR1 and CDR2: SGHAT, FQNNGV. CDR3 in DNA: TGTGCCAGCAGCGCCCAGAGGAACGGCTACACCTTC. As protein: CASSAQRNGYTF.

The chain carries TRBV19 and TRBJ2-1; TRBD1 agrees at 10 bases. V shed 6 bases, J shed 7 bases, and the junction held 9 bases outside the gene matches. The CDR3 spans 15 residues. Germline V CDR1 and CDR2: LNHDA, SQIVND (reference sequence). The CDR3 DNA reads TGTGCCAGTAGCTGGGGACAGGGGAATAAGAATGAGCAGTTCTTC. It yields the protein CASSWGQGNKNEQFF.

The V gene is TRBV19, the J gene TRBJ1-1, with 10 bases identical to TRBD1. Trimming took 5 bases from V and 1 from J; bases not matched to a gene: 7. This CDR3 comprises 16 residues. Per germline, CDR1 LNHDA and CDR2 SQIVND (reference sequence). Written as DNA, the CDR3 is TGTGCCAGTAGTCCCCGGGACAGGGGAAAGAACACTGAAGCTTTCTTT. Amino acid sequence: CASSPRDRGKNTEAFF.

The gene calls are TRBV4-1 and TRBJ1-2; 7 bases map to TRBD1. The germline V gene has CDR1 MGHRA and CDR2 YSYEKL. The junction had 11 bases not matched to a gene; V was cut back by 4 bases and J by 3 bases. CDR3 length: 16 residues. The DNA for the CDR3 is TGCGCCAGCAGCCTGGGGGGACAGAGGCGACACTATGGCTACACCTTC. This gives the protein CASSLGGQRRHYGYTF.

J is TRBJ2-7 and V is TRBV27; D may be TRBD1 or TRBD2 (5 bases each). Germline V gene sequence: CDR1 MNHEY, CDR2 SMNVEV (reference sequence). CDR3 length equals 15 residues. Trimming removed 0 bases at V and 2 bases at J, with 11 bases between. In DNA, the CDR3 is TGTGCCAGCAGTTTATCAGGGACCTACCCCTACGAGCAGTACTTC. Translating gives CASSLSGTYPYEQYF.

The genes are TRBV2 and TRBJ1-2; tentatively, D is TRBD1 (5 bases). Looked up from germline, CDR1 is SNHLY and CDR2 is FYNNEI. The ends were cut back, 2 bases at V and 8 bases at J, with 15 bases in the middle. This CDR3 has 14 residues. CDR3 protein: CASSEREGAGGYTF. In DNA, the CDR3 is TGTGCCAGCAGTGAACGCGAAGGGGCAGGGGGCTACACCTTC.

The rearrangement joins TRBV7-2 to TRBJ1-2; D might be TRBD1 (6 bases). CDR1 and CDR2 from the germline V gene are SGHTA and FQGNSA. V lost 5 bases, J lost 4 bases, and 20 bases lay in between. The CDR3 is made up of 16 amino acids. DNA for the CDR3: TGTGCCAGCAGCCGAGGCGGGAGCGAGGGGGGCTATGGCTACACCTTC. Protein sequence: CASSRGGSEGGYGYTF.

The chain has TRBV27 and TRBJ1-5; 7 nucleotides align to TRBD1. There are 14 residues in the CDR3. Looked up from germline, CDR1 is MNHEY and CDR2 is SMNVEV (reference sequence). V dropped 5 bases and J dropped 7; count of bases not matched to a gene: 8. The CDR3 spells CASSPAEGAQPQHF. The CDR3 DNA sequence: TGTGCCAGCAGTCCCGCGGAGGGGGCGCAGCCCCAGCATTTT.

The chain recombines TRBV5-4 with TRBJ1-1; 11 bases are a match to TRBD1. Germline V gene sequence: CDR1 SGHNT, CDR2 YYREEE (reference sequence). Trimming at V came to 4 bases and at J to 6 bases, leaving 2 bases not matched to a gene. CDR3 length: 13 residues. CDR3 nucleotide sequence: TGTGCCAGCAGCAAGGGACAGGGGGCTGAAGCTTTCTTT. Translated, it gives CASSKGQGAEAFF.

This chain uses TRBV6-1 with TRBJ2-1, with D perhaps given as TRBD1 or TRBD2 (5 bases each). The CDR3 covers 15 residues. Trimming pared 3 bases from V and 4 bases from J, leaving 13 bases between. The germline V gene encodes CDR1 MNHNS and CDR2 SASEGT. The CDR3 nucleotides are TGTGCCAGCAGTGACAACTACGGGACGTACAATGAGCAGTTCTTC. Encoded protein: CASSDNYGTYNEQFF.